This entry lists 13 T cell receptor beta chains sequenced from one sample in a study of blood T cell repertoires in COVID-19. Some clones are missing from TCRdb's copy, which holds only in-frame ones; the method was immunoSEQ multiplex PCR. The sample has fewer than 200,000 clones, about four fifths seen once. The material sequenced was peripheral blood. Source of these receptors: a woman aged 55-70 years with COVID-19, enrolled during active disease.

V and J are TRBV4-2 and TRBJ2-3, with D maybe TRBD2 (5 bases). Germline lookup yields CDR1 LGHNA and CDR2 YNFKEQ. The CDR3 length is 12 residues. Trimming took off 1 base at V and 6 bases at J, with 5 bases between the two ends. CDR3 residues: CASSQGGDTQYF. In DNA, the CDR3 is TGTGCCAGCAGCCAAGGAGGGGATACGCAGTATTTT.

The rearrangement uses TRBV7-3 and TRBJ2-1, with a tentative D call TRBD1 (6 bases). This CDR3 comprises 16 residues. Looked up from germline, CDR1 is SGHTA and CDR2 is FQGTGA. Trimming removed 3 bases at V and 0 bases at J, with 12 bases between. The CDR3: CASSFRSTGSYNEQFF. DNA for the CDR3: TGTGCCAGCAGCTTCCGCTCGACAGGCTCCTACAATGAGCAGTTCTTC.

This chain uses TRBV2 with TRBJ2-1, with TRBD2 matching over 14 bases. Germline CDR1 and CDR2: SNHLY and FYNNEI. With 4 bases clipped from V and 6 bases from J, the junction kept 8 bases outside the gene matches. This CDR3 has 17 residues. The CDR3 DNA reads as TGTGCCAGCAGTGCGACTAGCGGGAGGGCCTGGACCAATGAGCAGTTCTTC. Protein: CASSATSGRAWTNEQFF.

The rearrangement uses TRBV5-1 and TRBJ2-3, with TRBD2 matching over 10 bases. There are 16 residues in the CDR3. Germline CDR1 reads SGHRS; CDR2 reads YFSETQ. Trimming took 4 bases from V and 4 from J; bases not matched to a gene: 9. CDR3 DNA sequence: TGCGCCAGCAGCCAATCCCTAGCGGGAGCCGCAGATACGCAGTATTTT. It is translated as CASSQSLAGAADTQYF.

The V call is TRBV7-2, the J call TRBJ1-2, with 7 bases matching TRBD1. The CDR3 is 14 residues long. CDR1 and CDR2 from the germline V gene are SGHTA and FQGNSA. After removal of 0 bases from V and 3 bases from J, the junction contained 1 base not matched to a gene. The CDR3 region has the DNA TGTGCCAGCAGCTTAGCGGGGACAGACTATGGCTACACCTTC. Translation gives CASSLAGTDYGYTF.

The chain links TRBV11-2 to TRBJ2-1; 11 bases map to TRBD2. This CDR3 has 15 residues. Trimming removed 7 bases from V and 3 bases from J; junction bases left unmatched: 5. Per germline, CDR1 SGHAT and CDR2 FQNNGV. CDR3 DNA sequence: TGTGCCAGCACTATAGCGGGAGGGGGCTACAATGAGCAGTTCTTC. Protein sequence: CASTIAGGGYNEQFF. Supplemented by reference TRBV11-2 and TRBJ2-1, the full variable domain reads EAGVAQSPRYKIIEKRQSVAFWCNPISGHATLYWYQQILGQGPKLLIQFQNNGVVDDSQLPKDRFSAERLKGVDSTLKIQPAKLEDSAVYLCASTIAGGGYNEQFFGPGTRLTVL.

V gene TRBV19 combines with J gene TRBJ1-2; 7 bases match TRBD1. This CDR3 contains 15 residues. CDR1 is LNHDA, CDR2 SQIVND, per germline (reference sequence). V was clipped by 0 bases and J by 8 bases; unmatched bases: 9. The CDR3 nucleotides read TGTGCCAGTAGTATAGATCTAAACAGGGGCCAAGGCTACACCTTC. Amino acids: CASSIDLNRGQGYTF.

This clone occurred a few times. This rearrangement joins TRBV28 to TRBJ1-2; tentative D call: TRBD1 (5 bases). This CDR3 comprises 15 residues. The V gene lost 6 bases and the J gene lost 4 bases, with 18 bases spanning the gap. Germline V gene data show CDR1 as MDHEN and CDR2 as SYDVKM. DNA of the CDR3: TGTGCCAGCAGAGAGTGGCGTGGGGGAGGCTATGGCTACACCTTC. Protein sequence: CASREWRGGGYGYTF.

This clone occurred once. For the CDR3, the DNA is TGTGCCACCAGCAGAGACGACTACACCGGGGAGCTGTTTTTT. Its translation is CATSRDDYTGELFF. This chain connects TRBV15 to TRBJ2-2; no firm D call. V lost 0 bases and J lost 3, with 5 bases in between. This CDR3 spans 14 amino acids. Germline V gives CDR1 LNHNV, CDR2 YYDKDF (reference sequence).

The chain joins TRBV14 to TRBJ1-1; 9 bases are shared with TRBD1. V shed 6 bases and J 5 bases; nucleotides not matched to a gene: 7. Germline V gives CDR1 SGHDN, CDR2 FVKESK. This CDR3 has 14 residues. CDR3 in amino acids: CASSLTGGGTEAFF. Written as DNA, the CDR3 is TGTGCCAGCAGTCTGACAGGGGGAGGAACTGAAGCTTTCTTT.

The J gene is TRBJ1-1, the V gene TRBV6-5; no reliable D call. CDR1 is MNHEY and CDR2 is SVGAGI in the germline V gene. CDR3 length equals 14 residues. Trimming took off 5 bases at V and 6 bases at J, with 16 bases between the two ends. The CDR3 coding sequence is TGTGCCAGCAGTCCCCGGGGAGAGGAGGCTGAAGCTTTCTTT. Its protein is CASSPRGEEAEAFF.

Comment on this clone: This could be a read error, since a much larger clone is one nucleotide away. CDR3 in amino acids: CASSGGQNTEAFF. CDR3 bases: TGTGCCAGCAGTGGGGGACAGAACACTGAAGCTTTCTTT. V usage is TRBV2 and J usage is TRBJ1-1; a weak D match, TRBD1 (6 bases). There are 13 residues in the CDR3. Germline values: CDR1 SNHLY, CDR2 FYNNEI. Between the trimmed V and J ends, which lost 4 bases and 1 base, there was a span of 7 bases.

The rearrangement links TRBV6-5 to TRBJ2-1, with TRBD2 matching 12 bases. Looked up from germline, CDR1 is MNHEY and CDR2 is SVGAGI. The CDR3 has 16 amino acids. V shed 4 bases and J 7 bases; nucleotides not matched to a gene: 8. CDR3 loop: CASSSSTSGRRNEQFF. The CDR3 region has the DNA TGTGCCAGCAGTTCGTCGACTAGCGGGAGAAGGAATGAGCAGTTCTTC.